This TCR beta chain derives from a study of tumor-infiltrating lymphocytes in primary liver carcinoma. To note about this clonotype: Its cognate antigen is unknown.

The CDR3 is 11 residues long. Trimming stripped 7 bases from V and 6 bases from J, with 10 bases between. Looked up from germline, CDR1 is PRHDT and CDR2 is FYEKMQ (reference sequence). Joint extraction of RNA and DNA used 20-30 mg of bulk tissue that was unsorted. The authors made TCR beta cDNA from 500 ng total RNA with a constant-region primer. Libraries of TCR beta came from three nested multiplex PCR rounds with slightly modified ARM-PCR. TRBV1-TRBV30 forward and Cbeta reverse primers drove the first two approximately 10-cycle rounds. TCRdb itself ran the multiplex PCR reads through MiXCR, one entry per CDR3 protein. The sample records fewer than 75,000 distinct CDR3 sequences, roughly 70% being singletons. Study-wide results and limits: Significantly larger top-250-clone fractions were found in tumors than in blood (p = 0.039). Detection in all five tumor regions applied to only about 7-25% of top clones.

The genes are TRBV13 and TRBJ2-7, with D possibly being TRBD2 (6 bases). This TCR derives from a middle-aged man with primary liver carcinoma and hepatitis B virus infection. Material for sequencing was liver tumor tissue from sampling region 2. As to subset: tumor region T2, inferior pole. This CDR3 reads CASNLEGEQYF. The CDR3 DNA is TGTGCCAGCAACTTGGAGGGCGAGCAGTACTTC.